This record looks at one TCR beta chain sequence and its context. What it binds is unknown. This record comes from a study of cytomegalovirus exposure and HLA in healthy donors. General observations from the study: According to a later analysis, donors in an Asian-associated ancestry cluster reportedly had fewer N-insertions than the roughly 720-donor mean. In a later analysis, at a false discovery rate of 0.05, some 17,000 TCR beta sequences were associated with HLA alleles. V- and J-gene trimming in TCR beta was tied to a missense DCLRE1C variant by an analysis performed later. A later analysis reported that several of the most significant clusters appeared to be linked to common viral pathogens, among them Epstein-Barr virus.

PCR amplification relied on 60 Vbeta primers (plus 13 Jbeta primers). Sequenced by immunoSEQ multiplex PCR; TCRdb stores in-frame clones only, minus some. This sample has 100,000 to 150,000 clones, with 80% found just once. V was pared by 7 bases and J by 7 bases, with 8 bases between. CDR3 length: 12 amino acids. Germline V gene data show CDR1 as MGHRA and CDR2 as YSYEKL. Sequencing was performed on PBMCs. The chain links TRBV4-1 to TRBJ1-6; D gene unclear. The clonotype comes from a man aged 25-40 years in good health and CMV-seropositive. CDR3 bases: TGCGCCAGCACGCCCAGAAATTCACCCCTCCACTTT. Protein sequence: CASTPRNSPLHF.